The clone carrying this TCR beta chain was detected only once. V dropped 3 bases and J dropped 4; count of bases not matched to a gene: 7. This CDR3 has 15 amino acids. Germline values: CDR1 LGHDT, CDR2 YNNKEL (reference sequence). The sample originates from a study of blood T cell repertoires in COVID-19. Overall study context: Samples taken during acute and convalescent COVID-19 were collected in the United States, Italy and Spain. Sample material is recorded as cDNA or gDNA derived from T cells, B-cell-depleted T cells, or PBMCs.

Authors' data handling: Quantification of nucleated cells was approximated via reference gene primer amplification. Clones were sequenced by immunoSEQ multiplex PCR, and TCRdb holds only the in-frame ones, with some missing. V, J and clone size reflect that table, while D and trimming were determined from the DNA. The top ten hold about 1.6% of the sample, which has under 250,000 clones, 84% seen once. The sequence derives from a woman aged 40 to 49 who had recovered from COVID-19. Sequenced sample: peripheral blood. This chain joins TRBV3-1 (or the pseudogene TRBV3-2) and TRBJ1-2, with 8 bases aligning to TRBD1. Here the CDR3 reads CASSQKQGEVYGYTF. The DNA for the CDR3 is TGTGCCAGCAGCCAGAAACAGGGGGAAGTCTATGGCTACACCTTC.